The 25 T cell receptor beta chains listed next were all sequenced from one sample in a study of T-cell reconstitution after alpha-beta-depleted transplantation in children. For TCRbeta, the library was prepared with unique molecular identifiers. TCRdb re-called the PCR reads through MiXCR, storing one row per CDR3 protein. The sample records about 400,000 distinct CDR3 sequences, about an eighth being singletons. This sample comprised PBMCs, obtained from the stem cell graft. Receptors originate from a human donor who donated a stem cell graft to a child with Fanconi anemia.

This clonotype was observed many times. This chain connects TRBV5-1 to TRBJ1-1; no clear D gene. CDR3 size: 15 residues. V gave up 0 bases and J gave up 5 bases, with 14 bases separating them. Germline V CDR1 and CDR2: SGHRS, YFSETQ. Here the CDR3 reads CASSLDRPMGTEAFF. CDR3 coding DNA: TGCGCCAGCAGCTTGGACCGCCCTATGGGGACTGAAGCTTTCTTT.

This rearrangement joins TRBV5-6 to TRBJ1-2; 10 nucleotides match TRBD1. The CDR3 covers 15 residues. With V trimmed by 1 base and J by 3 bases, 3 bases remained unmatched. Germline V gene lookup returns CDR1 SGHDT and CDR2 YYEEEE. CDR3 DNA sequence: TGTGCCAGCAGCTTGTCGGACAGGGGGGACTATGGCTACACCTTC. It is translated as CASSLSDRGDYGYTF.

This clonotype has ten or more counts. The chain combines TRBV29-1 with TRBJ2-1; D ambiguous. V was shortened by 5 bases and J by 2 bases, with 7 bases between the two germline ends. The CDR3 contains 12 residues. Germline V gene data show CDR1 as SQVTM and CDR2 as ANQGSEA. CDR3 sequence reads: CSVISTYNEQFF. CDR3 in DNA: TGCAGCGTTATAAGTACCTACAATGAGCAGTTCTTC.

The gene calls are TRBV2 and TRBJ2-5; possible D gene TRBD1, 5 bases. The CDR3 is 14 residues long. Germline V gene sequence: CDR1 SNHLY, CDR2 FYNNEI. The V end was cut by 5 bases, the J end by 0 bases, with 10 bases between. As DNA, the CDR3 is TGTGCCAGCAGTATGGACACTCACCAAGAGACCCAGTACTTC. Translated: CASSMDTHQETQYF.

CDR3: CASSSSGAVSDTQYF. The CDR3 coding sequence is TGCGCCAGCAGCTCTAGCGGGGCCGTGTCAGATACGCAGTATTTT. The chain employs TRBV5-1 and TRBJ2-3; 9 positions agree with TRBD2. V dropped 3 bases and J dropped 4; count of bases not matched to a gene: 6. This CDR3 contains 15 residues. Germline V gives CDR1 SGHRS, CDR2 YFSETQ.

This rearrangement joins TRBV5-1 to TRBJ2-7; possibly TRBD2 for D (6 bases). The CDR3 runs 12 residues. V lost 10 bases and J lost 0, with 11 bases in between. Germline CDR1 is SGHRS and CDR2 is YFSETQ. The CDR3 region is CASGENSYEQYF. The CDR3, as DNA: TGCGCCTCGGGGGAGAACTCCTACGAGCAGTACTTC.

The chain uses TRBV7-9 and TRBJ2-7; D perhaps matches TRBD1 (5 bases). The germline V gene encodes CDR1 SEHNR and CDR2 FQNEAQ (reference sequence). The V gene lost 6 bases and the J gene lost 6 bases, with 21 bases spanning the gap. The CDR3 contains 15 residues. CDR3 protein: CASRSRYDSTSEQYF. CDR3 DNA: TGTGCCAGCAGATCACGGTACGACAGTACAAGCGAGCAGTACTTC.

This clonotype was recorded at least ten times. The V and J genes are TRBV6-1 and TRBJ1-4; tentatively, D is TRBD1 (6 bases). This CDR3 is 16 amino acids long. Germline V gene data show CDR1 as MNHNS and CDR2 as SASEGT. V was clipped by 6 bases and J by 6 bases, with 20 bases between them. CDR3 region: CASSDTPGAYDEKLFF. The CDR3 coding sequence is TGTGCCAGCAGCGATACGCCAGGGGCGTATGATGAAAAACTGTTTTTT.

This chain uses TRBV4-2 with TRBJ2-3; 12 bases agree with TRBD1. The J call could be wrong; TRBJ1-5 is a better fit for the DNA end. The germline V gene has CDR1 LGHNA and CDR2 YNFKEQ. This CDR3 is built from 18 residues. CDR3 sequence (DNA): TGTGCCAGCAGCACCGCCCGGGGACAGGGGGCAGGGGCAGATACGCAGCATTTT. It yields the protein CASSTARGQGAGADTQHF.

The CDR3 DNA reads as TGTGCCAGCAGCCACAGGGGGTCCTACGAGCAGTACTTC. This encodes CASSHRGSYEQYF. The chain uses TRBV25-1 and TRBJ2-7; 8 bases are shared with TRBD1. The CDR3 consists of 13 residues. V trimming: 6 bases; J trimming: 1 base; junction bases outside the gene matches: 2. CDR1 and CDR2 from the germline V gene are MGHDK and SYGVNS.

This clonotype turned up a few times. This chain connects TRBV20-1 to TRBJ2-1; 8 bases fit TRBD1. The V segment lost 5 bases and the J segment 1 base; nucleotides outside the gene matches: 10. The CDR3 spans 16 residues. The germline V gene encodes CDR1 DFQATT and CDR2 SNEGSKA (reference sequence). The CDR3 reads CSAANHRGKSYNEQFF. The CDR3 bases are TGCAGTGCTGCGAACCACAGGGGGAAATCCTACAATGAGCAGTTCTTC.

Ten or more counts support this clonotype. V gene TRBV12-3 or TRBV12-4 combines with J gene TRBJ2-4; the D gene is possibly TRBD2 (6 bases). Trimming shortened V by 7 bases and J by 0 bases, and 10 bases separated the two germline ends. This CDR3 has 14 residues. The DNA of the CDR3 is TGTGCCAGCATGCAGGGACTAGCCAAAAACATTCAGTACTTC. Residues: CASMQGLAKNIQYF.

The chain carries TRBV4-2 and TRBJ2-1; D is possibly TRBD1 or TRBD2 (5 bases each). The V end was cut by 1 base, the J end by 3 bases, with 16 bases between. CDR1 is LGHNA and CDR2 is YNFKEQ in the germline V gene. The CDR3 totals 17 residues. The CDR3 nucleotides read TGTGCCAGCAGCCAAGCCCCCGGGGACGGAAACTACAATGAGCAGTTCTTC. Protein sequence: CASSQAPGDGNYNEQFF.

This clonotype has more than one count but fewer than ten. The V and J genes are TRBV20-1 and TRBJ2-1; TRBD1 is a possible D gene (7 bases). CDR3 length equals 14 residues. V shed 7 bases and J shed 7 bases, with 20 bases lying between them. CDR1 and CDR2 (germline): DFQATT, SNEGSKA (reference sequence). The CDR3 region is CSVISDRDSNEQFF. CDR3 nucleotides: TGCAGTGTTATTTCCGACAGGGACTCAAATGAGCAGTTCTTC.

The V call is TRBV12-3 or TRBV12-4, the J call TRBJ1-2; D call uncertain. CDR3 size: 17 residues. With 5 bases removed from V and 0 bases from J, the gap between germline ends came to 19 bases. Here the CDR3 DNA reads TGTGCCAGCAGTCCGGTGGTCCGCGCGCCCGCTAACTATGGCTACACCTTC. This translates into CASSPVVRAPANYGYTF.

At least ten counts were recorded for this clonotype. The chain uses TRBV29-1 and TRBJ2-3; perhaps TRBD2 as D (7 bases). The V gene lost 6 bases and the J gene lost 4 bases, with 14 bases spanning the gap. This CDR3 contains 13 residues. Germline CDR1 reads SQVTM; CDR2 reads ANQGSEA. This CDR3 is CSVLGGPADTQYF. The CDR3 DNA reads TGCAGCGTCCTCGGGGGGCCGGCAGATACGCAGTATTTT.

The rearrangement joins TRBV7-9 to TRBJ2-1, with D tentatively TRBD1 (6 bases). V lost 5 bases, J lost 1 base, and 15 bases lay in between. This CDR3 spans 16 amino acids. Germline-derived CDR1 and CDR2 are SEHNR and FQNEAQ (reference sequence). CDR3 amino acids: CASSPNSRGSYNEQFF. The CDR3 DNA reads as TGTGCCAGCAGCCCGAATAGCAGGGGTTCCTACAATGAGCAGTTCTTC.

This clonotype has a count of ten or more. This chain connects TRBV2 to TRBJ1-2; TRBD1 agrees at 9 bases. The CDR3 covers 17 residues. J was trimmed by 6 bases and V by 4 bases; bases with no gene match: 15. Germline values: CDR1 SNHLY, CDR2 FYNNEI. For the CDR3, the DNA is TGTGCCAGCAGTGGATGGATTGGGACAGGGTTAACCAATGGCTACACCTTC. Its translation is CASSGWIGTGLTNGYTF.

This clonotype showed up many times. This chain connects TRBV12-3 or TRBV12-4 to TRBJ2-6, with D unclear. Between the trimmed V and J ends, which lost 4 bases and 2 bases, there was a span of 6 bases. The CDR3 spans 14 residues. CDR3 sequence: CASSSTAGANVLTF. DNA for the CDR3: TGTGCCAGCAGTTCCACAGCTGGGGCCAACGTCCTGACTTTC.

The chain is built from TRBV12-3 or TRBV12-4 and TRBJ2-2; the D gene is possibly TRBD2 (6 bases). V was clipped by 5 bases and J by 2 bases, with 18 bases between them. This CDR3 is built from 17 residues. CDR3 bases: TGTGCCAGCAGTCACTCGGGGGTGAAGGGTAACACCGGGGAGCTGTTTTTT. Amino acid sequence: CASSHSGVKGNTGELFF.

The V and J genes are TRBV5-1 and TRBJ2-3; D is undetermined. This CDR3 is 15 amino acids long. V was cut by 4 bases and J by 2 bases, with 14 bases left in between. In germline, CDR1 is SGHRS, CDR2 YFSETQ. The CDR3 bases are TGCGCCAGCAGCGTTGAGGCGCGAGTCACAGATACGCAGTATTTT. Translated: CASSVEARVTDTQYF.

In this sample, this clonotype turned up many times. The chain combines TRBV6-1 with TRBJ1-5; no firm D call. The CDR3 has 14 residues. V lost 4 bases and J 0 bases, leaving 7 bases between the germline ends. Germline loops: CDR1 MNHNS, CDR2 SASEGT. As DNA, the CDR3 is TGTGCCAGCAGTGGCGTTCATAGCAATCAGCCCCAGCATTTT. It yields the protein CASSGVHSNQPQHF.

This clonotype was seen ten or more times. This chain joins TRBV5-1 and TRBJ2-2; tentatively, D is TRBD1 or TRBD2 (6 bases each). Trimming shortened V by 1 base and J by 5 bases, and 12 bases separated the two germline ends. This CDR3 is built from 15 residues. In germline, CDR1 is SGHRS, CDR2 YFSETQ. CDR3 nucleotide sequence: TGCGCCAGCAGCTTGCGGGGGCAGAGTACCGGGGAGCTGTTTTTT. Translation gives CASSLRGQSTGELFF. Variable domain in full (rest from reference TRBV5-1 and TRBJ2-2): KAGVTQTPRYLIKTRGQQVTLSCSPISGHRSVSWYQQTPGQGLQFLFEYFSETQRNKGNFPGRFSGRQFSNSRSEMNVSTLELGDSALYLCASSLRGQSTGELFFGEGSRLTVL.

In this sample, this clonotype turned up a few times. The chain combines TRBV4-3 with TRBJ2-3, with a tentative D call TRBD2 (6 bases). The CDR3 has 14 amino acids. The germline V gene encodes CDR1 LGHNA and CDR2 YSLEER. V was trimmed by 4 bases and J by 6 bases, leaving 14 bases between them. The CDR3 region has the DNA TGCGCCAGCAGCCCCGGAGGGGTGCGGGATACGCAGTATTTT. Residues: CASSPGGVRDTQYF.

The table lists this clonotype with many counts. The gene calls are TRBV20-1 and TRBJ2-1, with 9 nucleotides matching TRBD2. Germline CDR1 is DFQATT and CDR2 is SNEGSKA (reference sequence). With V trimmed by 8 bases and J by 2 bases, 10 bases remained unmatched. CDR3 length: 15 amino acids. Here the CDR3 DNA reads TGCAGTACTAACCGCGGGGGGGCGACCTACAATGAGCAGTTCTTC. Translating it yields CSTNRGGATYNEQFF.